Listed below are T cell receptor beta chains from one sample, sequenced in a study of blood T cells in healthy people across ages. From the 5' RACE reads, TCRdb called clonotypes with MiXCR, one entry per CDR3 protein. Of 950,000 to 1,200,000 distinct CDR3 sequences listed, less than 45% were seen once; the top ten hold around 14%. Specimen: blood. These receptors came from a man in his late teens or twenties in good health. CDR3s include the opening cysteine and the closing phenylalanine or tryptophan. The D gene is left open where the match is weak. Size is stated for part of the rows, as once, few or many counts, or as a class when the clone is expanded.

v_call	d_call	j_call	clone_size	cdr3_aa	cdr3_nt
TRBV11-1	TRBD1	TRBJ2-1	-	CASSLLYRGSYNEQFF	TGTGCCAGCAGCTTACTTTACAGGGGCTCCTACAATGAGCAGTTCTTC
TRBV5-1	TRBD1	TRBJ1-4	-	CASSLERDRGEKLFF	TGCGCCAGCAGCTTGGAAAGAGACAGGGGTGAAAAACTGTTTTTT
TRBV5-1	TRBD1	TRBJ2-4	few	CASSLWGQGNIQYF	TGCGCCAGCAGCTTGTGGGGACAGGGTAACATTCAGTACTTC
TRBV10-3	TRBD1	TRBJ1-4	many	CAISRDREEKLFF	TGTGCCATCAGCAGGGACAGGGAGGAAAAACTGTTTTTT
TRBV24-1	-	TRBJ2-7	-	CATGRNYNEQYF	TGTGCCACCGGGCGGAACTACAATGAGCAGTACTTC
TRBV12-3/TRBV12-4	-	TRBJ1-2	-	CASSLAAIPYGYTF	TGTGCCAGCAGTTTGGCAGCCATCCCCTATGGCTACACCTTC
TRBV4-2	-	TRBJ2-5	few	CASSQEATGSAETQYF	TGTGCCAGCAGCCAAGAGGCAACAGGGTCGGCAGAGACCCAGTACTTC
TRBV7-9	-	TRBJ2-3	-	CASIHSLGQRDTDTQYF	TGTGCCAGCATCCATTCCCTGGGACAGCGGGACACAGATACGCAGTATTTT
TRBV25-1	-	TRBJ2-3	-	CASRTFGTDTQYF	TGTGCCAGCAGGACCTTCGGGACAGATACGCAGTATTTT
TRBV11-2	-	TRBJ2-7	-	CASSLVKGNNEQYF	TGTGCCAGCAGCTTAGTGAAGGGAAACAATGAGCAGTACTTC
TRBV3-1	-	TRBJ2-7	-	CASSTRDSYNEQYF	TGTGCCAGCAGCACTCGGGACTCCTACAATGAGCAGTACTTC
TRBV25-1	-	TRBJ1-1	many	CASSESGGHTEAFF	TGTGCCAGCAGTGAAAGCGGGGGGCACACTGAAGCTTTCTTT
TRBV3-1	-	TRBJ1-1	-	CASSHELRGMNTEAFF	TGTGCCAGCAGCCATGAATTACGGGGTATGAACACTGAAGCTTTCTTT
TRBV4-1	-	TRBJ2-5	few	CASSLPPRETQYF	TGCGCCAGCAGCCTACCCCCTAGAGAGACCCAGTACTTC
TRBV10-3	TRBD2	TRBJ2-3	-	CAISESSAGGLSTDTQYF	TGCGCCATCAGTGAGTCGTCAGCGGGGGGGCTTAGCACAGATACGCAGTATTTT
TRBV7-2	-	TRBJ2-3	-	CASSLAGLYTDTQYF	TGTGCCAGCAGCTTAGCCGGGTTATACACAGATACGCAGTATTTT
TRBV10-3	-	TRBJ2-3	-	CVTKYREERADMQYF	TGTGTCACCAAGTACAGGGAGGAACGGGCAGATATGCAGTATTTT
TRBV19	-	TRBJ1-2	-	CASSAQTGIRGYTF	TGTGCCAGTAGTGCACAAACAGGGATTCGGGGCTACACCTTC
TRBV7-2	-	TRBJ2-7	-	CASSFYGASSDNEQYF	TGTGCCAGCAGCTTTTATGGCGCCAGCTCCGACAATGAGCAGTACTTC
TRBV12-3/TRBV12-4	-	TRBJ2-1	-	CASTLFQGAYNEQFF	TGTGCCAGCACCTTGTTTCAGGGAGCCTACAATGAGCAGTTCTTC
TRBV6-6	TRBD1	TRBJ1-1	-	CASSYLSGGMNTEAFF	TGTGCCAGCAGTTACCTCTCAGGGGGCATGAACACTGAAGCTTTCTTT
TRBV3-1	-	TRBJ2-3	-	CASSPRLPGRLGTDTQYF	TGTGCCAGCAGCCCTCGGTTACCGGGCAGATTGGGCACAGATACGCAGTATTTT
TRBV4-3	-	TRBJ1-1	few	CASSQGKGNTEAFF	TGCGCCAGCAGCCAAGGGAAGGGGAACACTGAAGCTTTCTTT
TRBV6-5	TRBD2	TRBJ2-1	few	CASTALAGWNEQFF	TGTGCCAGCACCGCCCTAGCGGGGTGGAATGAGCAGTTCTTC
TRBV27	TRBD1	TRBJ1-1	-	CASSPLTGGQNTEAFF	TGTGCCAGCAGTCCTCTAACAGGGGGGCAGAACACTGAAGCTTTCTTT